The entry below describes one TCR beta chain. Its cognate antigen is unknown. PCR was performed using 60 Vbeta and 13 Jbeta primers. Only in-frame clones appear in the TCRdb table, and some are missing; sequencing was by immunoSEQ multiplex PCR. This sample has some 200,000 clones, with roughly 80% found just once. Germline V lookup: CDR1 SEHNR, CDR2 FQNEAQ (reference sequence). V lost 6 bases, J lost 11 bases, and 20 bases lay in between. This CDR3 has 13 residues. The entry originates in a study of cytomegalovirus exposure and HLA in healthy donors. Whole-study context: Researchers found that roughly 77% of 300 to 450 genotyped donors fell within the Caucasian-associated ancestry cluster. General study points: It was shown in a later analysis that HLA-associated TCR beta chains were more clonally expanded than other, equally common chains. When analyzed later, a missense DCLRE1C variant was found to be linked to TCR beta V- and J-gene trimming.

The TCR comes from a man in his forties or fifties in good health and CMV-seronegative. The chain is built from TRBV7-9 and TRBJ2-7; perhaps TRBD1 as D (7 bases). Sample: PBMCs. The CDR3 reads CASSSGGKGVKYF. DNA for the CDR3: TGTGCCAGCAGTTCAGGGGGGAAAGGGGTAAAGTACTTC.